Below, 18 T cell receptor beta chains from the same sample are listed, as sequenced in a study of T-cell reconstitution after alpha-beta-depleted transplantation in children. Unique molecular identifiers tagged the TCRbeta library. One entry per CDR3 protein results from TCRdb running MiXCR on the PCR reads. Of some 640,000 distinct CDR3 sequences detected, around a sixth appear once; the ten largest clones hold 0.85% to 1.3%. The sample here was PBMCs from the stem cell graft donor, taken from the stem cell graft. These receptors originate from a human donor who donated a stem cell graft to a child with acute myeloid leukemia.

The genes are TRBV12-3 or TRBV12-4 and TRBJ1-6; no clear D gene. The CDR3 spans 14 residues. The V gene lost 3 bases and the J gene lost 11 bases, with 14 bases spanning the gap. CDR3 sequence reads: CASSLADRDAPLHF. CDR3 sequence (DNA): TGTGCCAGCAGTTTGGCAGATCGCGATGCACCCCTCCACTTT.

This clonotype was seen a few times. J is TRBJ2-2 and V is TRBV7-7, with 13 bases matching TRBD2. The CDR3 length is 17 residues. CDR1 SSHAT and CDR2 FNYEAQ come from the germline V gene (reference sequence). Trimming at V came to 3 bases and at J to 8 bases, leaving 9 bases not matched to a gene. In DNA, the CDR3 is TGTGCCAGCAGCTTGGAGGGGACTAGCGGGGTCCGGGGGGAGCTGTTTTTT. Protein sequence: CASSLEGTSGVRGELFF.

This clonotype was detected only a few times. The CDR3 sequence: CATSLLIPSKNIQYF. For the CDR3, the DNA is TGTGCCACCAGTCTCCTCATCCCCAGTAAAAACATTCAGTACTTC. The genes are TRBV15 and TRBJ2-4; D not certain. Per germline, CDR1 LNHNV and CDR2 YYDKDF (reference sequence). Trimming took 6 bases from V and 4 from J, leaving 16 bases between them. The CDR3 contains 15 residues.

In its sample, this clonotype was seen many times. The rearrangement links TRBV20-1 to TRBJ2-1; D gene ambiguous. The CDR3 is 15 amino acids. Per the germline V gene, CDR1 is DFQATT and CDR2 is SNEGSKA (reference sequence). V was clipped by 6 bases and J by 6 bases, with 21 bases between them. Here the CDR3 DNA reads TGCAGTGCCCTTGACAACTTTCATAGGACCAATGAGCAGTTCTTC. Its translation: CSALDNFHRTNEQFF.

CDR3 bases: TGCAGTGCTAGAAGCGGTTCCGGGGCCAACGTCCTGACTTTC. Translated, it gives CSARSGSGANVLTF. The genes are TRBV20-1 and TRBJ2-6; the D gene is possibly TRBD2 (5 bases). The CDR3 is 14 amino acids. V was clipped by 2 bases and J by 4 bases, with 9 bases between them. Germline lookup yields CDR1 DFQATT and CDR2 SNEGSKA (reference sequence).

This chain links TRBV6-1 with TRBJ2-2; D perhaps matches TRBD2 (6 bases). V dropped 4 bases and J dropped 5 bases, with 14 bases sitting between them. Looked up from germline, CDR1 is MNHNS and CDR2 is SASEGT. The CDR3 spans 15 residues. CDR3 in DNA: TGTGCCAGCAGTGTGGGAGGTGTGCCAACCGGGGAGCTGTTTTTT. As protein: CASSVGGVPTGELFF.

At least ten counts were recorded for this clonotype. The chain employs TRBV11-2 and TRBJ2-1; TRBD1 agrees at 7 bases. The CDR3 consists of 19 residues. V dropped 4 bases and J dropped 4; count of bases not matched to a gene: 19. CDR1 and CDR2 from the germline V gene are SGHAT and FQNNGV. CDR3 sequence reads: CASSWTPGQTSFGYNEQFF. The CDR3 bases are TGTGCCAGCAGCTGGACACCGGGACAGACCTCATTCGGTTACAATGAGCAGTTCTTC.

This clonotype was counted many times. This chain connects TRBV15 to TRBJ2-1; 11 nucleotides align to TRBD2. Trimming cost V 4 bases and J 0 bases; bases outside gene matches: 2. This CDR3 region has 16 residues. Germline CDR1 and CDR2: LNHNV and YYDKDF (reference sequence). CDR3 DNA: TGTGCCACCAGCAAGCTAGCGGGGGGCTCCTACAATGAGCAGTTCTTC. It yields the protein CATSKLAGGSYNEQFF.

This clonotype was picked up many times. The chain joins TRBV12-3 or TRBV12-4 to TRBJ1-5; 7 nucleotides agree with TRBD1. The CDR3 totals 16 residues. V shed 6 bases and J 4 bases; nucleotides not matched to a gene: 12. The DNA of the CDR3 is TGTGCCAGCAGCCTCACTACAGGGGTCCCAAATCAGCCCCAGCATTTT. Translation: CASSLTTGVPNQPQHF.

This clonotype was detected a few times. V is TRBV11-2 and J is TRBJ2-1; no clear D gene. V lost 1 base and J lost 8, with 18 bases in between. The germline V gene encodes CDR1 SGHAT and CDR2 FQNNGV. There are 16 residues in the CDR3. The CDR3 reads CASSLGPRGAKDEQFF. The CDR3 DNA follows: TGTGCCAGCAGCTTAGGGCCCCGAGGCGCCAAGGATGAGCAGTTCTTC. Drawing the rest from reference TRBV11-2 and TRBJ2-1, the complete variable domain is EAGVAQSPRYKIIEKRQSVAFWCNPISGHATLYWYQQILGQGPKLLIQFQNNGVVDDSQLPKDRFSAERLKGVDSTLKIQPAKLEDSAVYLCASSLGPRGAKDEQFFGPGTRLTVL.

This clonotype was detected ten times or more. The V and J genes are TRBV20-1 and TRBJ2-7, with no clear D. The CDR3 is 11 residues long. Looked up from germline, CDR1 is DFQATT and CDR2 is SNEGSKA (reference sequence). V dropped 6 bases and J dropped 3 bases, with 9 bases sitting between them. The CDR3 reads CSAANNYEQYF. The DNA for the CDR3 is TGCAGTGCAGCGAACAACTACGAGCAGTACTTC.

The rearrangement joins TRBV20-1 to TRBJ1-2, with TRBD1 matching over 9 bases. Germline-derived CDR1 and CDR2 are DFQATT and SNEGSKA (reference sequence). Trimming took 6 bases from V and 4 from J; bases not matched to a gene: 6. There are 13 residues in the CDR3. In nucleotides, the CDR3 is TGCAGTGCCGAACAGGGGGCAGGCTATGGCTACACCTTC. It translates to CSAEQGAGYGYTF.

This clonotype was detected many times. This chain uses TRBV20-1 with TRBJ1-3; possibly TRBD1 for D (6 bases). CDR3 length: 14 residues. The germline CDR1 and CDR2 sequences are DFQATT and SNEGSKA (reference sequence). Between the trimmed V and J ends, which lost 4 bases and 3 bases, there was a span of 13 bases. The CDR3 nucleotides are TGCAGTGCTACTCCCTGGACAGTTGGAAACACCATATATTTT. It is translated as CSATPWTVGNTIYF.

There are many counts of this clonotype. CDR3 region: CSAEGGAYLGTDTQYF. The CDR3 nucleotides are TGCAGTGCCGAGGGCGGGGCGTACCTCGGCACAGATACGCAGTATTTT. V is TRBV20-1 and J is TRBJ2-3, with D possibly TRBD2 on 6 matching bases. Germline CDR1 and CDR2: DFQATT and SNEGSKA (reference sequence). The CDR3 is 16 residues long. V lost 6 bases, J lost 1 base, and 20 bases lay in between.

This clonotype was seen ten or more times. The V gene is TRBV4-2, the J gene TRBJ1-5; no clear D gene. The CDR3 covers 14 residues. V was clipped by 0 bases and J by 3 bases, with 6 bases between them. In germline, CDR1 is LGHNA, CDR2 YNFKEQ. The DNA of the CDR3 is TGTGCCAGCAGCCAAGAACGGCACAATCAGCCCCAGCATTTT. It is translated as CASSQERHNQPQHF.

This clonotype has a count of ten or more. The rearrangement joins TRBV20-1 to TRBJ1-5; the D gene is possibly TRBD1 (6 bases). The CDR3 extends over 12 amino acids. The V gene lost 6 bases and the J gene lost 4 bases, with 10 bases spanning the gap. In germline, CDR1 is DFQATT, CDR2 SNEGSKA (reference sequence). The CDR3, as DNA: TGCAGTGCCCCCGGACAGAATCAGCCCCAGCATTTT. It yields the protein CSAPGQNQPQHF.

The chain combines TRBV7-9 with TRBJ2-7, with TRBD1 matching over 7 bases. The CDR3 loop spans 15 amino acids. The germline gives CDR1 SEHNR, CDR2 FQNEAQ (reference sequence). J lost 5 bases, V lost 5 bases, and 12 bases had no gene match. The CDR3, as DNA: TGTGCCAGCAGCCCGATGACAGGGTATGTCCACGAGCAGTACTTC. Translation: CASSPMTGYVHEQYF.

The CDR3 DNA reads as TGCAGTGCCCTCGGGCATAACTATGGCTACACCTTC. Translation gives CSALGHNYGYTF. The J gene is TRBJ1-2, the V gene TRBV20-1; D not resolved. The V end lost 6 bases, the J end lost 1 base, and 9 bases lay between the germline ends. The germline V gene encodes CDR1 DFQATT and CDR2 SNEGSKA (reference sequence). This CDR3 comprises 12 residues.